A selection of T cell receptor beta chains follows, all from one sample in a study of T cells in Graves' hyperthyroidism and ophthalmopathy. TCRdb reanalysed the multiplex PCR reads using MiXCR and keeps one entry per CDR3 protein. The sample lists 350,000 to 400,000 distinct CDR3 sequences, approximately 13% seen once, with approximately 10% in the top ten. Source material: blood. The receptor set was obtained from a woman aged 55 to 70 with Graves' hyperthyroidism. The CDR3 runs from the conserved cysteine through the conserved F or W. The order of the fields is V gene, clone size, D gene, J gene, CDR3 DNA, CDR3 protein. The D gene is left open where the match is weak. For some rows the clone size is stated as once, few or many, or as a class when expanded; others skip it.

>TRBV28|many|NA|TRBJ1-4
TGTGCCAGCTCCTTTGGGGGCACAACTAATGAAAAACTGTTTTTT
CASSFGGTTNEKLFF
>TRBV28|many|TRBD1|TRBJ1-6
TGTGCCAGCAGTGACAGGACAGGTCGTTCACCCCTCCACTTT
CASSDRTGRSPLHF
>TRBV5-4|many|NA|TRBJ2-5
TGTGCCAGCAGCTTTTGGCCTCGGACAGAGACCCAGTACTTC
CASSFWPRTETQYF
>TRBV20-1|few|TRBD2|TRBJ2-7
TGCAGTGCTAGACCGGGACTAGCGGGAAGCTCCTACGAGCAGTACTTC
CSARPGLAGSSYEQYF
>TRBV5-5|NA|TRBD1|TRBJ2-1
TGTGCCAGCAGCTTGGCGGCGGGACAGGTTGGGTACAATGAGCAGTTCTTC
CASSLAAGQVGYNEQFF
>TRBV3-1|many|NA|TRBJ2-2
TGTGCCAGCAGCCAAGTCCAACGGTCCGGGGAGCTGTTTTTT
CASSQVQRSGELFF
>TRBV20-1|many|TRBD1|TRBJ2-5
TGCAGTGCTCTCCGGGACAGGTTAAGAGAGACCCAGTACTTC
CSALRDRLRETQYF
>TRBV12-3/TRBV12-4|few|TRBD2|TRBJ2-2
TGTGCCAGCAGTTTTTACGGGAGGGGTGACACCGGGGAGCTGTTTTTT
CASSFYGRGDTGELFF
>TRBV30|few|TRBD1|TRBJ2-4
TGTGCCTGGAGTACCCTCTGGGACAGGAACGGCAAAAACATTCAGTACTTC
CAWSTLWDRNGKNIQYF
>TRBV30|many|NA|TRBJ1-5
TGTGCCTGGAGTGTCAGGGGTCATCAGCCCCAGCATTTT
CAWSVRGHQPQHF
>TRBV6-1|few|TRBD2|TRBJ2-2
TGTGCCAGCAGTGAATTTGTAGCGGGAGGGACCGGGGAGCTGTTTTTT
CASSEFVAGGTGELFF
>TRBV5-6|many|NA|TRBJ2-5
TGTGCCAGCACGTTCAGGGGTCAAGAGACCCAGTACTTC
CASTFRGQETQYF
>TRBV7-6|many|NA|TRBJ2-5
TGTGCCAGCAGCCCCAAGGCTGGGTACCAAGAGACCCAGTACTTC
CASSPKAGYQETQYF
>TRBV20-1|many|TRBD2|TRBJ2-3
TGCAGTGCTAGAAAGCGGGAGTCAACAGATACGCAGTATTTT
CSARKRESTDTQYF
>TRBV24-1|many|NA|TRBJ1-2
TGTGCCACCAGTCCAGGGACTTTTGATGGCTACACCTTC
CATSPGTFDGYTF
>TRBV19|NA|TRBD1|TRBJ2-1
TGTGCCAGTAGTACCGGGACAGGCCGCTCCTACAATGAGCAGTTCTTC
CASSTGTGRSYNEQFF
>TRBV20-1|many|NA|TRBJ2-5
TGCAGTGCGTACCGGGCGCTGGAAGAGACCCAGTACTTC
CSAYRALEETQYF
>TRBV29-1|NA|TRBD1|TRBJ2-2
TGCAGCGTTAAGGTGACAGGGGGCTTCGGCACCGGGGAGCTGTTTTTT
CSVKVTGGFGTGELFF
>TRBV24-1|NA|TRBD2|TRBJ2-1
TGTGCCACCAGCGCGGGGGTAGGGTCACATGAGCAGTTCTTC
CATSAGVGSHEQFF
>TRBV7-9|few|TRBD1|TRBJ2-7
TGTGCCAGCAGCTTACCGGACAGGGGTCATACCTACGAGCAGTACTTC
CASSLPDRGHTYEQYF
>TRBV27|NA|NA|TRBJ2-7
TGTGCCAGCAGTTCCGGAGGGCCTATCGAGCAGTACTTC
CASSSGGPIEQYF
>TRBV5-5|NA|NA|TRBJ2-1
TGTGCCAGCAGCTTGGCCTACCCGGGGCCGCTGAATGAGCAGTTCTTC
CASSLAYPGPLNEQFF
>TRBV6-1|many|NA|TRBJ1-1
TGTGCCAGCAGTGGCCACGGAGGTGAAGCTTTCTTT
CASSGHGGEAFF
>TRBV7-2|NA|NA|TRBJ1-1
TGTGCCAGCAGCCTCGGAAGCCCAACGGGGGCTGAAGCTTTCTTT
CASSLGSPTGAEAFF
>TRBV20-1|many|TRBD1|TRBJ1-1
TGCAGTGCTCGGCAAATAATGGGACAGGCGATCTTT
CSARQIMGQAIF
>TRBV3-1|many|TRBD2|TRBJ2-3
TGTGCCAGCAGCCGGAGGGACTATCAGGATACGCAGTATTTT
CASSRRDYQDTQYF
>TRBV6-2/TRBV6-3|many|NA|TRBJ2-1
TGTGCCAGCAGCCACAAGCGGTTGCCCCCGGGGAATGAGCAGTTCTTC
CASSHKRLPPGNEQFF
>TRBV6-1|many|NA|TRBJ2-7
TGTGCCAGCAGGTCGGACACGTCCTCCTACGAGCAGTACTTC
CASRSDTSSYEQYF
>TRBV2|NA|TRBD2|TRBJ2-1
TGTGCCAGCAGTGAATTCCCTAGCGGGATGAATGAGCAGTTCTTC
CASSEFPSGMNEQFF
>TRBV20-1|many|TRBD1|TRBJ1-2
TGCAGTGCTAGAGATCCCAGGGGGCAACGCGGCTACACCTTC
CSARDPRGQRGYTF
>TRBV9|many|NA|TRBJ2-3
TGTGCCAGCAGCGGACGGAGTGGAGATACGCAGTATTTT
CASSGRSGDTQYF
>TRBV18|many|TRBD2|TRBJ2-7
TGTGCCAGCTCACCGGCTAGCGGGAGGGACGAGCAGTACTTC
CASSPASGRDEQYF
>TRBV10-3|many|NA|TRBJ2-7
TGTGCCATCAATGGCGGGACCCCCTACGAGCAGTACTTC
CAINGGTPYEQYF
>TRBV15|few|NA|TRBJ2-3
TGTGCCACCAGCAGAATAGGTGCCCCCCGCACAGATACGCAGTATTTT
CATSRIGAPRTDTQYF
>TRBV15|many|NA|TRBJ2-3
TGTGCCACCTCAGGACAAAAGTGGGGCACAGATACGCAGTATTTT
CATSGQKWGTDTQYF
>TRBV28|few|NA|TRBJ2-2
TGTGCCAGCGAGGTGACACCCGAAGGGGAGCTGTTTTTT
CASEVTPEGELFF
>TRBV6-4|NA|NA|TRBJ1-1
TGTGCCAGCAGTAATTACCAGAACACTGAAGCTTTCTTT
CASSNYQNTEAFF
>TRBV29-1|NA|NA|TRBJ1-1
TGCAGCGGTACCCGGGGTGCCACTGAAGCTTTCTTT
CSGTRGATEAFF
>TRBV24-1|NA|NA|TRBJ2-3
TGTGCCACCAGTGATAACCCCCGGGGGAATACGCAGTATTTT
CATSDNPRGNTQYF
>TRBV10-3|NA|NA|TRBJ2-1
TGTGCCATCAGTGTTGAGGGAAATGAGCAGTTCTTC
CAISVEGNEQFF
>TRBV30|many|TRBD1|TRBJ2-7
TGTGCCTGGAATCGACAGGGAAACTACGAGCAGTACTTC
CAWNRQGNYEQYF
>TRBV2|many|NA|TRBJ1-5
TGTGCCAGCAAGGGGTCTAGCAATCAGCCCCAGCATTTT
CASKGSSNQPQHF
>TRBV14|NA|NA|TRBJ2-5
TGTGCCAGCAGCGGGGGGAAAATCCAGTACTTC
CASSGGKIQYF
>TRBV12-5|many|NA|TRBJ2-7
TGTGCTAGTGGTTTGGTACTGAACGGGAGAGGCTCCTACGAGCAGTACTTC
CASGLVLNGRGSYEQYF